One sample yielded the 32 T cell receptor beta chains listed below, sequenced in a study of T-cell reconstitution after alpha-beta-depleted transplantation in children. The TCRbeta library incorporated unique molecular identifiers. TCRdb re-analysed the PCR reads in MiXCR, keeping a single row per CDR3 protein. Of 65,000 to 85,000 distinct CDR3 sequences listed, roughly 10% are singletons. The sample consisted of PBMCs, taken before TCRalphabeta/CD19-depleted stem cell transplant. All receptors come from a boy younger than 18 with acute myeloid leukemia, due to receive a stem cell transplant.

This clonotype was counted ten times or more. The chain employs TRBV11-1 and TRBJ2-7; TRBD2 aligns across 11 bases. Germline CDR1 reads SGHAT; CDR2 reads FQDESV (reference sequence). J gave up 0 bases and V 5 bases, and 12 bases lay outside the gene matches. This CDR3 contains 18 residues. The CDR3 DNA reads TGTGCCAGCAGCGACGACAATGACGGGACTAGCGGCTCCTACGAGCAGTACTTC. Its protein product is CASSDDNDGTSGSYEQYF.

This clonotype was detected many times. The chain employs TRBV28 and TRBJ2-5, with 7 bases that match TRBD1. The trim removed 6 bases at V and 2 bases at J, leaving 12 bases unmatched. Germline V gives CDR1 MDHEN, CDR2 SYDVKM. This CDR3 comprises 16 residues. Written as DNA, the CDR3 is TGTGCCAGCAGCCCTCAACAACCACAGGGGCAAGAGACCCAGTACTTC. This gives the protein CASSPQQPQGQETQYF.

This clonotype showed up many times. The rearrangement links TRBV7-9 to TRBJ2-1; D may correspond to TRBD1 or TRBD2 (6 bases each). The V end was cut by 1 base, the J end by 0 bases, with 10 bases between. Germline V gene sequence: CDR1 SEHNR, CDR2 FQNEAQ (reference sequence). This CDR3 is 16 amino acids long. This chain's CDR3 is CASSLGRGSSYNEQFF. CDR3 bases: TGTGCCAGCAGCTTAGGGAGGGGGAGCTCCTACAATGAGCAGTTCTTC.

This clonotype came up many times. The V call is TRBV7-2, the J call TRBJ1-1; TRBD1 might be the D (5 bases). The CDR3 totals 17 residues. Between the trimmed V and J ends, which lost 3 bases and 1 base, there was a span of 18 bases. In germline, CDR1 is SGHTA, CDR2 FQGNSA. As DNA, the CDR3 is TGTGCCAGCAGCTTTTACCCTCGGGCCCAGGGGAACACTGAAGCTTTCTTT. It encodes CASSFYPRAQGNTEAFF.

This clonotype has a handful of counts. The V and J genes are TRBV7-6 and TRBJ2-5; D may correspond to TRBD1 or TRBD2 (5 bases each). The germline CDR1 and CDR2 sequences are SGHVS and FNYEAQ. The CDR3 runs 14 residues. The V gene lost 8 bases and the J gene lost 0 bases, with 13 bases spanning the gap. The CDR3 sequence: CASSGLRYQETQYF. CDR3 DNA sequence: TGTGCCAGCTCGGGGCTTCGGTACCAAGAGACCCAGTACTTC.

This clonotype occurred many times. The gene calls are TRBV12-3 or TRBV12-4 and TRBJ2-3; D is uncertain. This CDR3 is built from 14 residues. Trimming took 2 bases from V and 1 from J, leaving 7 bases between them. CDR3 protein: CASSLIRGTDTQYF. For the CDR3, the DNA is TGTGCCAGCAGTTTAATTAGGGGCACAGATACGCAGTATTTT.

This clonotype appeared a few times. The chain joins TRBV24-1 to TRBJ2-5; D is unclear. The V end lost 10 bases, the J end lost 5 bases, and 10 bases lay between the germline ends. Germline assignment: CDR1 KGHDR and CDR2 SFDVKD. This CDR3 spans 11 amino acids. This chain's CDR3 is CATESGETQYF. For the CDR3, the DNA is TGTGCCACAGAAAGTGGGGAGACCCAGTACTTC.

Ten or more counts support this clonotype. This chain uses TRBV28 with TRBJ2-1; D is tentatively TRBD1 or TRBD2 (5 bases each). The V gene lost 8 bases and the J gene lost 3 bases, with 17 bases spanning the gap. The CDR3 is made up of 15 amino acids. From germline, CDR1 is MDHEN and CDR2 SYDVKM. CDR3 amino acids: CASGPGPGSYNEQFF. CDR3 nucleotides: TGTGCCAGCGGGCCGGGGCCAGGGAGCTACAATGAGCAGTTCTTC.

The genes are TRBV7-3 and TRBJ2-3; 9 nucleotides line up with TRBD1. J was trimmed by 10 bases and V by 5 bases; bases with no gene match: 4. CDR3 size: 12 residues. Germline V lookup: CDR1 SGHTA, CDR2 FQGTGA. The CDR3 nucleotides are TGTGCCAGCAGCGCGGGACAGGGAGCGCAGTATTTT. Translated: CASSAGQGAQYF.

The rearrangement joins TRBV11-1 to TRBJ2-1; D may be TRBD2 (5 bases). CDR1 is SGHAT and CDR2 is FQDESV in the germline V gene (reference sequence). The CDR3 is 14 amino acids. Trimming removed 3 bases from V and 6 bases from J, with 12 bases in between. The CDR3 region is CASSFSESGNEQFF. Written as DNA, the CDR3 is TGTGCCAGCAGCTTTAGCGAGAGCGGCAATGAGCAGTTCTTC.

V and J are TRBV3-1 and TRBJ1-1; the D is unclear. V lost 0 bases and J 9 bases, leaving 11 bases between the germline ends. The CDR3 is 13 residues long. The germline gives CDR1 LGHDT, CDR2 YNNKEL (reference sequence). The CDR3 protein is CASSQDPEGKAFF. The CDR3 bases are TGTGCCAGCAGCCAAGATCCCGAGGGAAAAGCTTTCTTT.

In its sample, this clonotype was seen many times. The chain has TRBV12-3 or TRBV12-4 and TRBJ2-1; D remains unclear. The CDR3 is 12 residues long. V lost 2 bases to trimming and J lost 12 bases, with 11 bases between them. The CDR3 is CASSLMNRGQFF. The CDR3 nucleotides read TGTGCCAGCAGTTTAATGAATCGCGGGCAGTTCTTC.

In this sample, this clonotype turned up many times. V gene TRBV28 combines with J gene TRBJ2-7; D gene unclear. With 2 bases removed from V and 2 bases from J, the gap between germline ends came to 7 bases. This CDR3 is built from 13 residues. Germline CDR1 reads MDHEN; CDR2 reads SYDVKM. In DNA form, the CDR3 reads TGTGCCAGCAGTTTAGAAGCGCCCTACGAGCAGTACTTC. Encoded protein: CASSLEAPYEQYF.

The chain carries TRBV7-9 and TRBJ2-5; tentatively, D is TRBD1 (5 bases). The CDR3 length is 13 residues. Trimming took 3 bases from V and 4 from J, leaving 9 bases between them. Germline loops: CDR1 SEHNR, CDR2 FQNEAQ (reference sequence). The CDR3 DNA sequence: TGTGCCAGCAGCTTGTCAGGGCTAGAGACCCAGTACTTC. It translates to CASSLSGLETQYF.

V is TRBV2 and J is TRBJ1-4; 8 nucleotides align to TRBD1. Germline loops: CDR1 SNHLY, CDR2 FYNNEI. Trimming cost V 7 bases and J 7 bases; bases outside gene matches: 8. This CDR3 spans 14 amino acids. DNA for the CDR3: TGTGCCAGCACCAGAGACAGGGGCGCTGAAAAACTGTTTTTT. Amino acid sequence: CASTRDRGAEKLFF.

This clonotype was seen repeatedly, ten times or more. This chain connects TRBV5-1 to TRBJ2-3; D is ambiguous. CDR1 SGHRS and CDR2 YFSETQ come from the germline V gene. The CDR3 is 14 amino acids. V was cut by 0 bases and J by 0 bases, with 5 bases left in between. CDR3 region: CASSLDSSTDTQYF. The CDR3 bases are TGCGCCAGCAGCTTGGACAGTAGCACAGATACGCAGTATTTT.

The sample holds many counts of this clonotype. The CDR3: CASSFGLAPSYEQYV. The CDR3 region has the DNA TGCGCCAGCAGCTTTGGGCTAGCGCCTTCCTACGAGCAGTACGTC. V usage is TRBV5-1 and J usage is TRBJ2-7; D perhaps matches TRBD2 (6 bases). Trimming pared 2 bases from V and 1 base from J, leaving 13 bases between. CDR1 is SGHRS and CDR2 is YFSETQ in the germline V gene. This CDR3 is 15 amino acids long.

This clonotype appeared a few times. The genes are TRBV15 and TRBJ1-5, with a possible D match to TRBD1 (6 bases). Between the trimmed V and J ends, which lost 4 bases and 5 bases, there was a span of 9 bases. From germline, CDR1 is LNHNV and CDR2 YYDKDF (reference sequence). This CDR3 is 13 amino acids long. The CDR3 bases are TGTGCCACCAGCACCTACAGGGATCAGCCCCAGCATTTT. Translation gives CATSTYRDQPQHF.

This clonotype came up many times. The CDR3 nucleotides read TGTGCCAGCAGCCTACTAGCGGCCCGTCTCACAGATACGCAGTATTTT. Its translation: CASSLLAARLTDTQYF. J is TRBJ2-3 and V is TRBV12-3 or TRBV12-4, with 8 bases lining up with TRBD2. Trimming at V came to 6 bases and at J to 2 bases, leaving 10 bases not matched to a gene. There are 16 residues in the CDR3.

Many counts were recorded for this clonotype. The rearrangement links TRBV29-1 to TRBJ2-3; 11 nucleotides agree with TRBD2. The CDR3 runs to 14 residues. V shed 7 bases and J 3 bases; nucleotides not matched to a gene: 6. Germline V gene data show CDR1 as SQVTM and CDR2 as ANQGSEA. CDR3 sequence reads: CSGLLAGDTDTQYF. The CDR3 DNA reads as TGCAGCGGACTACTAGCGGGGGATACAGATACGCAGTATTTT.

This clonotype was picked up many times. The chain joins TRBV7-9 to TRBJ1-2, with a possible D match to TRBD1 (5 bases). CDR1 and CDR2 (germline): SEHNR, FQNEAQ (reference sequence). CDR3 length: 12 residues. The V and J ends lost 5 bases and 7 bases respectively, with 11 bases between them. CDR3 sequence (DNA): TGTGCCAGCAGCCGAGAAGGGGTTGGCTACACCTTC. This sequence encodes CASSREGVGYTF.

The rearrangement joins TRBV29-1 to TRBJ1-2; D gene unclear. CDR3 length: 14 residues. From germline, CDR1 is SQVTM and CDR2 ANQGSEA. Between the trimmed V and J ends, which lost 3 bases and 3 bases, there was a span of 14 bases. The CDR3 DNA follows: TGCAGCGTTGACTTGGCAGACTCCGACTATGGCTACACCTTC. It translates to CSVDLADSDYGYTF.

This clonotype was detected many times. One junction end does not reproduce the germline sequence, and a read error may be involved. The chain employs TRBV12-3 or TRBV12-4 and TRBJ2-1; 12 bases align to TRBD2. There are 15 residues in the CDR3. The CDR3 region is CASSLAGGPANEQFF. DNA of the CDR3: TGTGCCAGCAGTCTAGCGGGGGGGCCGGCCAATGAGCAGTTCTTC.

The V call is TRBV7-8, the J call TRBJ1-5, with 10 bases fitting TRBD1. The V segment lost 5 bases and the J segment 7 bases; nucleotides outside the gene matches: 5. The CDR3 is 14 residues long. Germline V gene sequence: CDR1 SGHVS, CDR2 FQNEAQ. The CDR3 coding sequence is TGTGCCAGCAGCGGCTGGGACAGGGGCCAGCCCCAGCATTTT. Its protein is CASSGWDRGQPQHF.

The sample holds many counts of this clonotype. DNA for the CDR3: TGCGCCAGCAGCCAAGCGGCTAGCGGGGGGCTGGAGACCCAGTACTTC. It specifies CASSQAASGGLETQYF. The chain joins TRBV4-1 to TRBJ2-5; 11 bases align to TRBD2. CDR1 MGHRA and CDR2 YSYEKL come from the germline V gene. Trimming took 1 base from V and 5 from J; bases not matched to a gene: 6. The CDR3 spans 16 residues.

This clonotype has a count of ten or more. The J gene is TRBJ2-5, the V gene TRBV20-1; the D call may be TRBD1 or TRBD2 (6 bases each). CDR3 length: 14 amino acids. V lost 6 bases and J 4 bases, leaving 18 bases between the germline ends. Germline loops: CDR1 DFQATT, CDR2 SNEGSKA (reference sequence). CDR3 coding DNA: TGCAGTGCGTACAGGGAGGTAATAGGAGAGACCCAGTACTTC. It translates to CSAYREVIGETQYF.

This clonotype was counted ten times or more. The chain carries TRBV12-3 or TRBV12-4 and TRBJ1-5; TRBD1 aligns across 9 bases. The CDR3 totals 21 residues. V dropped 2 bases and J dropped 0; count of bases not matched to a gene: 17. CDR3 in DNA: TGTGCCAGCAGTTTATCGCCCAAACCGGGACAGGGCCTTTATAGCAATCAGCCCCAGCATTTT. This codes for CASSLSPKPGQGLYSNQPQHF.

This clonotype occurred many times. This chain links TRBV29-1 with TRBJ1-1; tentatively, D is TRBD1 (5 bases). Per germline, CDR1 SQVTM and CDR2 ANQGSEA. This CDR3 has 13 residues. V was clipped by 8 bases and J by 1 base, with 14 bases between them. Here the CDR3 DNA reads TGCAGCTTCTATGGGGGGGGGAACACTGAAGCTTTCTTT. Its translation is CSFYGGGNTEAFF. The variable domain in full, with the rest retrieved from reference TRBV29-1 and TRBJ1-1, is SAVISQKPSRDICQRGTSLTIQCQVDSQVTMMFWYRQQPGQSLTLIATANQGSEATYESGFVIDKFPISRPNLTFSTLTVSNMSPEDSSIYLCSFYGGGNTEAFFGQGTRLTVV.

This clonotype has a count of ten or more. The chain is built from TRBV7-2 and TRBJ2-1, with D possibly being TRBD1 or TRBD2 (5 bases each). The CDR3 totals 16 residues. Germline assignment: CDR1 SGHTA and CDR2 FQGNSA. V was pared by 5 bases and J by 3 bases, with 17 bases between. CDR3 region: CASSILPGTIYNEQFF. The CDR3, as DNA: TGTGCCAGCAGCATTCTCCCGGGGACCATCTACAATGAGCAGTTCTTC. The full variable domain, completed using reference TRBV7-2 and TRBJ2-1, is GAGVSQSPSNKVTEKGKDVELRCDPISGHTALYWYRQSLGQGLEFLIYFQGNSAPDKSGLPSDRFSAERTGGSVSTLTIQRTQQEDSAVYLCASSILPGTIYNEQFFGPGTRLTVL.

This clonotype was observed a few times. J is TRBJ2-3 and V is TRBV7-2; D is ambiguous. Trimming cost V 4 bases and J 6 bases, with 14 bases left between them. The CDR3 is made up of 14 amino acids. Germline loops: CDR1 SGHTA, CDR2 FQGNSA. In DNA, the CDR3 is TGTGCCAGCAGCTCCAATCTGCGATCGGATACGCAGTATTTT. Amino acids: CASSSNLRSDTQYF.

At least ten counts were recorded for this clonotype. This chain links TRBV29-1 with TRBJ2-3, with unresolved D. The V gene lost 5 bases and the J gene lost 0 bases, with 9 bases spanning the gap. CDR3 length: 13 residues. Germline V gene data show CDR1 as SQVTM and CDR2 as ANQGSEA. The CDR3 DNA is TGCAGCGTTCGTTCGACTAGCACAGATACGCAGTATTTT. Protein sequence: CSVRSTSTDTQYF.

This clonotype was counted ten times or more. The rearrangement uses TRBV7-9 and TRBJ1-1; no clear D gene. The CDR3 extends over 13 amino acids. CDR1 is SEHNR, CDR2 FQNEAQ, per germline (reference sequence). V lost 8 bases and J lost 4, with 14 bases in between. The CDR3 DNA follows: TGTGCCAGCTCCCCGGGTTGGGCCACTGAAGCTTTCTTT. Translating it yields CASSPGWATEAFF.